This T cell receptor beta chain was recorded in a study of sequential checkpoint blockade in melanoma. On the study more broadly: Maintenance nivolumab came after either treatment sequence.

CDR3 size: 15 residues. With 5 bases removed from V and 1 base from J, the gap between germline ends came to 14 bases. Germline V lookup: CDR1 SGHVS, CDR2 FQNEAQ. The treatment here: randomized to nivolumab then ipilimumab (arm A) or the reverse (arm B). None of the patients previously received DNA-damaging chemotherapy. From thawed PBMCs, live CD3+CD8+ cells negative for CD19 and CD56 were sorted. Only in-frame clones appear in the TCRdb table, and some are missing; sequencing was by immunoSEQ multiplex PCR. The table lists approximately 13,000 clones, 74% of them singletons. The gene calls are TRBV7-8 and TRBJ2-5; D remains unclear. This TCR derives from a human donor with melanoma. The sequenced sample was CD8+ T cells sorted from blood (inferred from file names), obtained from a patient given nivolumab and ipilimumab in sequence. Written as DNA, the CDR3 is TGTGCCAGCAGCCTCGAGGCGAGCGCCCAAGAGACCCAGTACTTC. Translation gives CASSLEASAQETQYF.